This TCR beta chain emerged from a study of T cell clonotyping in hematopoietic cell transplantation (dated by TCRdb to the early 2020s). General notes on the study: The study collected roughly 150 blood samples from some 33 consecutive transplant recipients and their related donors. Patient recruitment ran from September 2015 to early 2017, and follow-up continued until September 2020 or death. General study outcomes and caveats: Just a small fraction of recipient repertoires overlapped with donor repertoires, and more than 95% appeared de novo at the given depth. The sample size was limited, and CD4 and CD8 repertoire contributions could not be separated because cells were not sorted. After transplant, TCR diversity in recipients dropped, and pathologically expanded clonotypes increased progressively from day 30 to day 180. Broader TCR repertoire diversity after transplant was predicted by Inverse Simpson Index values from donors and from recipients before transplant.

This clone was seen once. Its antigen is unknown. No much larger clone exists at a distance of one base, and base qualities are not known. The meaning of the sample's time point label: 30 days after allo-HCT. Blood from recipients was drawn roughly 28 days before transplant, then again at days 30, 100 and 180 after transplant. Nuclei Lysis Solution was used to extract genomic DNA from fresh or cryopreserved unfractionated peripheral blood mononuclear cells. Inclusive of the bounding cysteine and phenylalanine, the CDR3 is 14 residues long. Kept here is only the CDR3 DNA, which spans 42 bases and is read in frame from base 1. The V end loses 0 bases and the J end loses 5 bases, and a stretch of 9 bases separates them. The germline V gene specifies SGHRS as CDR1 and YFSETQ as CDR2. The immunoSEQ assay, a bias-controlled multiplex PCR using V- and J-specific primers, was used to amplify TCR beta CDR3 regions from genomic DNA. A second PCR step added a proprietary barcode and Illumina adapter sequences to the CDR3 amplicons. An Illumina MiSeq instrument was used to sequence the CDR3 libraries. The study's own analysis went as follows. Export and quality control were done with immunoSEQ Analyzer 3.0, while downstream analyses used R Bioconductor and Immunarch. Only productive rearrangements within the normalized downsampled data set were used in the calculation of repertoire metrics. In the normalized cohort, a clonotype counted as pathologically expanded if the clonotype was larger than 5 templates. The Inverse Simpson Index was used to measure repertoire diversity. To capture all clonotypes, CMV-specificity analyses were performed on the non-normalized data set. Not all clones reach the TCRdb copy of this immuneACCESS table, which keeps in-frame sequences only. Checked studies attribute under half of the gap to unresolved V genes and leave the rest unexplained. The D gene and trimming were derived from the DNA, and the V and J assignments and clone size from that table. The sample table records fewer than 3,500 clones; over 60% of these occur just once. Roughly 20% of the sample lies in the top ten.

This TCR came from a female patient between 30 and 39 years old who had an allogeneic stem cell transplant, so T cells may come from the graft donor. Some clones in this sample may be carry-over from other donors' samples. Sequenced material: peripheral blood mononuclear cells, taken 30 days after allogeneic stem cell transplant. The chain uses TRBV5-1 and TRBJ2-4, with the D call tentatively TRBD1 or TRBD2, each fitting 6 bases. CDR3 sequence: CASSLGGAQNIQYF. The sequenced DNA: TGCGCCAGCAGCTTGGGGGGGGCCCAAAACATTCAGTACTTC.